The clone carrying this TCR beta chain came up a few times. Amplifying from RNA transcripts, the study obtained TCR beta CDR3 regions. HTBI-primed first-round RT-PCR preceded second-round multiplex PCR. One entry per CDR3 protein, called by TCRdb with MiXCR from the multiplex PCR reads. Here the sample spans some 750,000 distinct CDR3 sequences, approximately 40% being singletons. This sample was taken from a study of Graves' ophthalmopathy and Graves' hyperthyroidism. The sequence was obtained from an adult man with Graves' ophthalmopathy. Sequenced input: peripheral blood.

DNA of the CDR3: TGCAGTGCTAGTCGGCAGGGGTCCACCGGGGAGCTGTTTTTT. Translation gives CSASRQGSTGELFF. V gene TRBV20-1 combines with J gene TRBJ2-2; D is perhaps TRBD1 (6 bases). Looked up from germline, CDR1 is DFQATT and CDR2 is SNEGSKA (reference sequence). The CDR3 consists of 14 residues. V was trimmed by 3 bases and J by 4 bases, leaving 12 bases between them.